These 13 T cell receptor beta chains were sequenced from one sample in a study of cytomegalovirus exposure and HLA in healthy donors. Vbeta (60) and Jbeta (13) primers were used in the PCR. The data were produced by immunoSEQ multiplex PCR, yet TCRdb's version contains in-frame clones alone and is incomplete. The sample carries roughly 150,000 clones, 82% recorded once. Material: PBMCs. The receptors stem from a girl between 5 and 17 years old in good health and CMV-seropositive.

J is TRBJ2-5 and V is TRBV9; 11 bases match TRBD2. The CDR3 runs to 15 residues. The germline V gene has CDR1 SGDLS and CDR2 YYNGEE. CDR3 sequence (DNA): TGTGCTCCGGGGGTAGCGGGGGGGAAAAAAGAGACCCAGTACTTC. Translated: CAPGVAGGKKETQYF.

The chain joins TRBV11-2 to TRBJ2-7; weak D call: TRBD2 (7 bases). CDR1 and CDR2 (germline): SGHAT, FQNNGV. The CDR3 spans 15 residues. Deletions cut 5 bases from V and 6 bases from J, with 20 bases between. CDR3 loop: CASSPELGGGREQYF. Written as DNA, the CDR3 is TGTGCCAGCAGCCCCGAGCTAGGGGGAGGGCGCGAGCAGTACTTC.

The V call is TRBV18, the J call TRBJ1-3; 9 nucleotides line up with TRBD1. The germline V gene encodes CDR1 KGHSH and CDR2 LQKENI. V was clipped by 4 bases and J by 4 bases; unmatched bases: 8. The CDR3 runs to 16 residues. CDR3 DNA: TGTGCCAGCTCACTACGGGGACAGGGAAGCGGAAACACCATATATTTT. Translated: CASSLRGQGSGNTIYF.

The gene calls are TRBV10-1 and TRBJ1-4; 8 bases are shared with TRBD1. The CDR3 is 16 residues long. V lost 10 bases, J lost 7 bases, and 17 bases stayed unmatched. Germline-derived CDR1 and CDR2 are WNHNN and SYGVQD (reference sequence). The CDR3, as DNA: TGCGCCAACCCCTCGGACAGGGAGGAGGGGGGTGAAAAACTGTTTTTT. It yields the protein CANPSDREEGGEKLFF.

The CDR3 DNA reads TGTGCCAGCAGCTTACTTCCCGGGGAGCTGTTTTTT. This encodes CASSLLPGELFF. This chain uses TRBV13 with TRBJ2-2; D call uncertain. Germline V gene lookup returns CDR1 PRHDT and CDR2 FYEKMQ (reference sequence). The V gene lost 2 bases and the J gene lost 6 bases, with 4 bases spanning the gap. This CDR3 spans 12 amino acids.

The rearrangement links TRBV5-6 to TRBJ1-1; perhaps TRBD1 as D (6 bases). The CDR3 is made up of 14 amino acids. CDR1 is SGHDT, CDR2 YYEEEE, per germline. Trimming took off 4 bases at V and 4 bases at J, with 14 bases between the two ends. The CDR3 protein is CASSPGTRGTEAFF. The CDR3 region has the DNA TGTGCCAGCAGCCCAGGGACCAGGGGCACTGAAGCTTTCTTT.

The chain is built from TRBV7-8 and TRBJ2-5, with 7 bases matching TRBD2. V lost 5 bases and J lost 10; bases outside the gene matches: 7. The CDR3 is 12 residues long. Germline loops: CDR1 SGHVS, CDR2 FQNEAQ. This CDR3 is CASSAYPSGQYF. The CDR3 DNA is TGTGCCAGCAGCGCATACCCTAGCGGCCAGTACTTC.

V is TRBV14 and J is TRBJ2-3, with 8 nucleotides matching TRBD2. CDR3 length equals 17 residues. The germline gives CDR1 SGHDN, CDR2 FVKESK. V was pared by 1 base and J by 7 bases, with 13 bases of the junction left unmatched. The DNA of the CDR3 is TGTGCCAGCAGCCAAGTGAGGTCCAGCGGGAGTGGGCATACGCAGTATTTT. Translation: CASSQVRSSGSGHTQYF.

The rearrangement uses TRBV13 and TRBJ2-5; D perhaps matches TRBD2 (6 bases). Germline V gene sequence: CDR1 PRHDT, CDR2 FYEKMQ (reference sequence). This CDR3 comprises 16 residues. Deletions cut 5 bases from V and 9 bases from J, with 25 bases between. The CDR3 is CASSPPRGAPQRAQYF. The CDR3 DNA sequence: TGTGCCAGCAGCCCCCCCCGCGGGGCCCCGCAGAGGGCCCAGTACTTC.

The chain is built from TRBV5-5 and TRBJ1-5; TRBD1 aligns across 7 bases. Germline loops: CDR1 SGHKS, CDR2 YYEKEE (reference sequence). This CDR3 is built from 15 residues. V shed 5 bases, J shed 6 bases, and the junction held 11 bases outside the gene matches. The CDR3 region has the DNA TGTGCCAGCAGTAAAGACAGGGAGGTAGGTCAGCCCCAGCATTTT. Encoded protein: CASSKDREVGQPQHF.

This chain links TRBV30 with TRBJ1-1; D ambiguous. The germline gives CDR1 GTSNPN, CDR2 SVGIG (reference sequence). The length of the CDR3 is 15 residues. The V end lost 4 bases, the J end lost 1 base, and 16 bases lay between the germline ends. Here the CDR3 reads CAWTAGGISNTEAFF. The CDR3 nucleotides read TGTGCCTGGACCGCCGGCGGCATCTCGAACACTGAAGCTTTCTTT.

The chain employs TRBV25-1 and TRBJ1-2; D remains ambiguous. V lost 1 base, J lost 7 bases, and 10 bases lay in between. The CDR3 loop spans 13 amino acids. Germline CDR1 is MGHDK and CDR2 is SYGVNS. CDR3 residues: CASSEFGRSGYTF. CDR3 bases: TGTGCCAGCAGTGAATTTGGAAGGAGTGGCTACACCTTC.

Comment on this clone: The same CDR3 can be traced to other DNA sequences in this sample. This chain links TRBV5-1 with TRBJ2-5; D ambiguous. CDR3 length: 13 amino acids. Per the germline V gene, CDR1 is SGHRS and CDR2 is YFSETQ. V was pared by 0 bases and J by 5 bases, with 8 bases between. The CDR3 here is CASSLAPGETQYF. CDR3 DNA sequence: TGCGCCAGCAGCTTGGCTCCCGGGGAGACCCAGTACTTC.